This T cell receptor beta chain was profiled in a study of T cells in Graves' hyperthyroidism and ophthalmopathy (dated by TCRdb to between 2018 and 2020). About the full investigation: Peripheral blood was collected at initial diagnosis, before any treatment. Prospective prediction of ophthalmopathy was tested in an independent validation cohort of fewer than 20 hyperthyroidism patients and some 17 patients who later progressed to ophthalmopathy. After blood sampling, hyperthyroidism patients were treated with methimazole at a starting dose of 30 mg daily, and ophthalmopathy patients were treated with high-dose intravenous methylprednisolone. The paper describes TCR Vbeta CDR3 sequencing of fewer than 150 peripheral blood samples, made up of about 40 ophthalmopathy patients, 70 to 75 hyperthyroidism patients and 17 progressor patients. The 100 discovery patients were divided at random into training and test sets in a 7:3 ratio. The study also compared thyroid tissue and blood T-cell repertoires from five or six Graves' hyperthyroidism patients. To identify TCR V-J signatures that set the groups apart, the researchers used a discovery cohort of about a hundred patients, made up of 43 with Graves' ophthalmopathy and about 55 with stable Graves' hyperthyroidism.

The TCR beta CDR3 regions were amplified from RNA transcripts. The TCR CDR3 was subjected to a first round of RT-PCR using the HTBI primer set and the Qiagen OneStep RT-PCR kit. Libraries were constructed in a second round of multiplex PCR, after which size selection and purification were carried out. Sequencing of the libraries was done on an Illumina HiSeq2000 using paired-end 100 bp reads. In the original analysis: SOAPnuke was used to process the raw data, throwing out any read that contained adapters or uncalled bases, had a mean Phred below 15, or lacked an exact constant-primer or identifier match. High-quality paired reads were merged using COPE v1.2.5, and each unique nucleotide sequence was defined as a clonotype. MiTCR v1.1 was used to align clonotypes to the IMGT TRBV, TRBD and TRBJ reference segments. The analysis was restricted to V-J combinations with a frequency above 0.0001, which together covered approximately 99% of the repertoires. A TCS score was defined as the ratio between F50 (clonal expansion) and ExV (chaos), using BLOSUM62-based TCRdist between CDR3 peptides within each V-J. Welch's t-statistics and random forest reduced 450 to 600 V-J features to 13, which were used in a naive Bayes classifier (R e1071). TCRdb trimmed public reads at Q25 via fastp, called clones via MiXCR and kept in-frame beta chains. All rows with the same CDR3 protein become a single entry with the most common DNA and genes. The V and J calls follow TCRdb's processing rather than the paper's. Counted in this sample were more than 300,000 distinct CDR3 sequences; less than 20% of them appeared once. In total, the top ten clones hold 40% of the sample.

A single count supports this clonotype. Which antigen it targets is not known. No much larger clone exists at a distance of one base, and base qualities are not known. Just one read gives weak support. Study-wide findings and limitations: In cross-validation, a model built on a 13 V-J signature told ophthalmopathy apart from stable hyperthyroidism with roughly 87% sensitivity and about 81% specificity, and in testing the same model reached 80%/75%. Blood samples also contained most of the expanded thyroid clonotypes (frequency above 0.001), which suggests that blood repertoires may reflect thyroid immune responses. In validation, the model predicted progression to ophthalmopathy a median of about 5.9 months before onset, with about 64% sensitivity and 72.22% specificity. No statistical method was used to fix the sample size in advance, and group allocation was not hidden from the investigators.

In the ophthalmopathy patients, disease was moderately to severely active, with a Clinical Activity Score of 3 or more, a NOSPECS grade of 4 or more, and a duration of less than 3 months. Any patient with an uncontrolled infection, another autoimmune disease, pregnancy or lactation was excluded. Diagnoses were based on clinical symptoms, serum thyroxine and TRAb, thyroid ultrasound and orbital computed tomography. PBMCs were isolated from 8 to 10 ml of fresh peripheral blood by Ficoll-Paque density gradient centrifugation. Total RNA was extracted using Trizol reagent, and RNA quality was assessed on an Agilent 2100 Bioanalyzer. This TCR was recovered from a man younger than 35 with Graves' ophthalmopathy. Sequences were obtained from blood.

The nucleotide sequence reads as follows: TGTGCCAGCAGCGTCGGGCGGGGTTCTAGCGAGTGGCTCTACAATGAGCAGTTCTTC. This translates into CASSVGRGSSEWLYNEQFF. The V gene is TRBV7-9 and the J gene is TRBJ2-1, with a tentative D gene TRBD2 over 6 matching bases. Its CDR3 holds 19 amino acids, cysteine through phenylalanine. Solely the CDR3 DNA is kept, with 57 bases framed from the first base. Based on the germline V gene (reference sequence), the CDR1 and CDR2 sequences are SEHNR and FQNEAQ. Trimming costs V 5 bases and J 3 bases, and their ends lie 26 bases apart.